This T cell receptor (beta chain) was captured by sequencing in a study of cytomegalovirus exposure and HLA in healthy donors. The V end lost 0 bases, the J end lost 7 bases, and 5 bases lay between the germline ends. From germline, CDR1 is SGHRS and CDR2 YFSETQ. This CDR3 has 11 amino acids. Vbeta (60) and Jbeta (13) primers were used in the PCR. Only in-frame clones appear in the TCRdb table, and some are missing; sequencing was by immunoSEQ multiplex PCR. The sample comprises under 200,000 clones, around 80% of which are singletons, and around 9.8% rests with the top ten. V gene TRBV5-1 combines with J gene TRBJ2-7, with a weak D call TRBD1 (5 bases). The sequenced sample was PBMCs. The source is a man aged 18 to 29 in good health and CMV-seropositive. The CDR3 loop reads CASSLEGEQYF. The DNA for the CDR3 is TGCGCCAGCAGCTTGGAGGGGGAGCAGTACTTC.